The sequence of this TCR beta chain was determined in a study of blood T cell repertoires in COVID-19. Study summary: COVID-19 samples from acute and convalescent phases originated in the United States, Italy and Spain.

In the authors' workflow: Scientists estimated how many nucleated cells there were by amplifying reference gene primers. Measured with immunoSEQ multiplex PCR; TCRdb has only the in-frame clones, and not every one. That table gives V, J and clone size, and the DNA gave D and trimming. Of under 110,000 clones detected, around 80% appear once; the ten largest clones hold 11% to 15%. The V gene's germline CDR1 is SGHTA and CDR2 FQGNSA. V was pared by 5 bases and J by 7 bases, with 19 bases between. The CDR3 runs to 15 residues. The chain has TRBV7-2 and TRBJ2-3; D is perhaps TRBD2 (6 bases). The source material was peripheral blood. The TCR originated in an older woman with acute or convalescent COVID-19. CDR3 sequence: CASSPGTGIGNTQYF. CDR3 coding DNA: TGTGCCAGCAGCCCGGGGACTGGGATCGGGAATACGCAGTATTTT.